The 23 T cell receptor beta chains reported below all come from one sample, sequenced in a study of control samples from healthy donors and cancer patients. Only in-frame clones appear in the TCRdb table, and some are missing; sequencing was by immunoSEQ multiplex PCR. The sample has 110,000 or so clones; around 80% are singletons. Input material: blood. The receptors were sampled from a man younger than 35 in good health.

A few counts support this clone. The rearrangement joins TRBV2 to TRBJ2-7, with TRBD1 matching 12 bases. With 6 bases clipped from V and 2 bases from J, the junction kept 5 bases outside the gene matches. The CDR3 length is 15 residues. CDR1 is SNHLY and CDR2 is FYNNEI in the germline V gene. The CDR3 loop is CASRVGTGGPYEQYF. CDR3 in DNA: TGTGCCAGCAGGGTTGGGACAGGGGGCCCCTACGAGCAGTACTTC.

The chain combines TRBV4-2 with TRBJ2-3; 10 bases match TRBD1. V gave up 2 bases and J gave up 4 bases; unmatched junction bases: 6. From germline, CDR1 is LGHNA and CDR2 YNFKEQ. The CDR3 sequence is 16 residues long. This CDR3 reads CASSQLRTGGADTQYF. CDR3 bases: TGTGCCAGCAGCCAACTGAGGACAGGGGGTGCAGATACGCAGTATTTT.

The chain couples TRBV12-5 to TRBJ1-3, with a weak D call TRBD1 (6 bases). V lost 0 bases to trimming and J lost 2 bases, with 11 bases between them. The CDR3 contains 16 residues. CDR1 and CDR2 (germline): LGHNT, FRNRAP. DNA of the CDR3: TGTGCTAGTGGTTTGGTACAGGGAGTCGCTGGAAACACCATATATTTT. This encodes CASGLVQGVAGNTIYF.

The genes are TRBV5-6 and TRBJ1-5; TRBD1 might be the D (6 bases). CDR1 is SGHDT and CDR2 is YYEEEE in the germline V gene. V was trimmed by 4 bases and J by 2 bases, leaving 10 bases between them. CDR3 size: 14 residues. The CDR3 loop reads CASSRGEGNQPQHF. CDR3 nucleotides: TGTGCCAGCAGCAGGGGGGAGGGCAATCAGCCCCAGCATTTT. Full variable domain (missing parts from reference TRBV5-6 and TRBJ1-5): DAGVTQSPTHLIKTRGQQVTLRCSPKSGHDTVSWYQQALGQGPQFIFQYYEEEERQRGNFPDRFSGHQFPNYSSELNVNALLLGDSALYLCASSRGEGNQPQHFGDGTRLSIL.

The chain couples TRBV6-2 or TRBV6-3 to TRBJ2-5; TRBD1 matches 8 bases. Trimming removed 4 bases from V and 7 bases from J; junction bases left unmatched: 14. CDR3 length: 16 amino acids. Germline values: CDR1 MNHEY, CDR2 SVGEGT. This CDR3 reads CASSSQIGTGKGTQYF. The CDR3 nucleotides are TGTGCCAGCAGTTCCCAAATCGGGACAGGCAAGGGGACCCAGTACTTC.

The chain links TRBV5-1 to TRBJ2-5, with D possibly matching TRBD2 (5 bases). CDR3 length: 14 residues. V lost 4 bases and J lost 5, with 15 bases in between. Germline V gene sequence: CDR1 SGHRS, CDR2 YFSETQ. CDR3 in DNA: TGCGCCAGCAGCCCCCGAGGGCCATACGAGACCCAGTACTTC. This translates into CASSPRGPYETQYF.

The chain employs TRBV5-3 and TRBJ2-7; 10 positions match TRBD1. Being an ORF, TRBV5-3 has a function that is uncertain. The CDR3 has 14 residues. J was trimmed by 7 bases and V by 0 bases; bases with no gene match: 4. This CDR3 reads CARSLGQGAREQYV. CDR3 DNA sequence: TGTGCCAGAAGCTTGGGACAGGGGGCTCGAGAGCAGTACGTC.

This clone was recorded a few times. The chain employs TRBV7-9 and TRBJ2-5; a weak D match, TRBD1 (5 bases). The CDR3 has 13 residues. The germline gives CDR1 SEHNR, CDR2 FQNEAQ (reference sequence). The V and J ends lost 3 bases and 1 base respectively, with 6 bases between them. The CDR3 reads CASSFTGQETQYF. CDR3 nucleotides: TGTGCCAGCAGCTTCACAGGCCAAGAGACCCAGTACTTC.

This chain connects TRBV27 to TRBJ2-1, with TRBD1 matching 11 bases. The ends lost 6 bases at V and 9 bases at J; junction bases unmatched: 10. Germline CDR1 and CDR2: MNHEY and SMNVEV (reference sequence). The CDR3 is 15 residues long. The CDR3 reads CASRVLGTGGSEQFF. CDR3 in DNA: TGTGCCAGCAGGGTCCTAGGGACAGGGGGATCTGAGCAGTTCTTC.

The chain joins TRBV20-1 to TRBJ1-4, with a possible D match to TRBD1 (6 bases). The CDR3 is 16 residues long. Trimming pared 3 bases from V and 8 bases from J, leaving 22 bases between. Germline V gene data show CDR1 as DFQATT and CDR2 as SNEGSKA (reference sequence). In nucleotides, the CDR3 is TGCAGTGCTAGTCACCCTGACAGGACCGTTGGAGAAAAACTGTTTTTT. This gives the protein CSASHPDRTVGEKLFF.

This clone was counted a few times. The genes are TRBV24-1 and TRBJ1-1, with TRBD1 as a possible D gene (5 bases). V gave up 10 bases and J gave up 2 bases, with 13 bases separating them. CDR1 is KGHDR and CDR2 is SFDVKD in the germline V gene. CDR3 length equals 13 residues. The CDR3 here is CATADQGNTEAFF. CDR3 sequence (DNA): TGTGCCACAGCCGATCAGGGTAACACTGAAGCTTTCTTT.

This chain uses TRBV27 with TRBJ2-6; the D gene is possibly TRBD2 (7 bases). CDR1 MNHEY and CDR2 SMNVEV come from the germline V gene (reference sequence). The ends were cut back, 6 bases at V and 0 bases at J, with 21 bases in the middle. The CDR3 is made up of 19 amino acids. The CDR3 region is CASRKGGGSRSSGANVLTF. Here the CDR3 DNA reads TGTGCCAGCAGAAAGGGGGGGGGATCCAGAAGCTCTGGGGCCAACGTCCTGACTTTC.

The V call is TRBV10-2, the J call TRBJ2-7; D remains ambiguous. V was pared by 4 bases and J by 0 bases, with 16 bases between. CDR1 and CDR2 from the germline V gene are WSHSY and SAAADI. This CDR3 spans 16 amino acids. The CDR3 nucleotides are TGCGCCAGCAGTGGAACCCCTCGACGGAGCTCCTACGAGCAGTACGTC. Translating gives CASSGTPRRSSYEQYV.

There are a few counts of this clone. The chain combines TRBV6-5 with TRBJ1-3; D unresolved. In germline, CDR1 is MNHEY, CDR2 SVGAGI. The CDR3 length is 14 residues. V lost 4 bases and J 2 bases, leaving 9 bases between the germline ends. The CDR3 region has the DNA TGTGCCAGCAGTTCGGGAATCGCTGGAAACACCATATATTTT. It specifies CASSSGIAGNTIYF.

The chain is built from TRBV28 and TRBJ1-5; the D is unclear. Germline CDR1 is MDHEN and CDR2 is SYDVKM. The CDR3 totals 15 residues. The V end lost 6 bases, the J end lost 4 bases, and 16 bases lay between the germline ends. CDR3 region: CASRPPGPINQPQHF. CDR3 coding DNA: TGTGCCAGCAGACCCCCGGGCCCCATTAATCAGCCCCAGCATTTT.

As DNA, the CDR3 is TGTGCCAGCAGCCCAGGACAGGGGCTCCCCCGGAACCAGCCCCAGCATTTT. Translation: CASSPGQGLPRNQPQHF. The chain links TRBV3-1 (or the pseudogene TRBV3-2) to TRBJ1-5; TRBD1 aligns across 9 bases. The germline gives CDR1 LGHDT, CDR2 YNNKEL (reference sequence). The junction had 14 bases not matched to a gene; V was cut back by 4 bases and J by 7 bases. This CDR3 has 17 residues.

V usage is TRBV18 and J usage is TRBJ2-2; TRBD1 might be the D (5 bases). The V gene's germline CDR1 is KGHSH and CDR2 LQKENI. The CDR3 length is 15 residues. The ends were cut back, 0 bases at V and 6 bases at J, with 11 bases in the middle. CDR3 in amino acids: CASSPPSGSAGELFF. CDR3 DNA: TGTGCCAGCTCACCACCGTCAGGGTCGGCCGGGGAGCTGTTTTTT.

The sample holds one count of this clone. J is TRBJ2-5 and V is TRBV5-3; 12 bases fit TRBD1. TRBV5-3 is assigned to the ORF class and has an uncertain function. Trimming at V came to 3 bases and at J to 1 base, leaving 10 bases not matched to a gene. The CDR3 extends over 18 amino acids. In DNA form, the CDR3 reads TGTGCCAGAAGCTCAGGGACAGGGGGCCGTCAGGGCCAAGAGACCCAGTACTTC. It yields the protein CARSSGTGGRQGQETQYF.

This clone was counted between two and nine times. V usage is TRBV10-1 and J usage is TRBJ1-2; TRBD1 agrees at 7 bases. V lost 2 bases and J lost 4; bases outside the gene matches: 4. The CDR3 sequence is 14 residues long. Per germline, CDR1 WNHNN and CDR2 SYGVQD (reference sequence). This chain's CDR3 is CASSERDSIYGYTF. The CDR3 nucleotides are TGCGCCAGCAGTGAGAGGGACAGTATCTATGGCTACACCTTC.

The chain recombines TRBV10-3 with TRBJ1-6; D unresolved. This CDR3 region has 15 residues. Germline V gene sequence: CDR1 ENHRY, CDR2 SYGVKD. The V and J ends lost 6 bases and 0 bases respectively, with 9 bases between them. CDR3 sequence: CAISLGSSYNSPLHF. CDR3 coding DNA: TGTGCCATCAGCCTCGGGAGCTCCTATAATTCACCCCTCCACTTT.

The chain links TRBV6-5 to TRBJ1-6; D perhaps matches TRBD1 (6 bases). The CDR3 loop spans 15 amino acids. Looked up from germline, CDR1 is MNHEY and CDR2 is SVGAGI. Trimming pared 5 bases from V and 5 bases from J, leaving 13 bases between. The CDR3 region is CASSRTDPHNSPLHF. Written as DNA, the CDR3 is TGTGCCAGCAGTAGGACAGACCCCCATAATTCACCCCTCCACTTT.

The J gene is TRBJ2-2, the V gene TRBV12-5; a possible D gene is TRBD1 (5 bases). CDR3 length: 18 amino acids. CDR1 LGHNT and CDR2 FRNRAP come from the germline V gene. V was shortened by 4 bases and J by 5 bases, with 23 bases between the two germline ends. CDR3 loop: CASGWGVDGSTSTGELFF. The CDR3 bases are TGTGCTAGTGGTTGGGGCGTGGACGGCTCCACCTCGACCGGGGAGCTGTTTTTT.

This clone was observed a single time. CDR3 sequence reads: CASSLVNSPYEQYF. The CDR3 region has the DNA TGTGCCAGCAGCTTAGTTAACAGCCCCTACGAGCAGTACTTC. V is TRBV7-2 and J is TRBJ2-7; unclear D gene. Germline V gene sequence: CDR1 SGHTA, CDR2 FQGNSA. Trimming removed 1 base at V and 2 bases at J, with 9 bases between. The CDR3 contains 14 residues.